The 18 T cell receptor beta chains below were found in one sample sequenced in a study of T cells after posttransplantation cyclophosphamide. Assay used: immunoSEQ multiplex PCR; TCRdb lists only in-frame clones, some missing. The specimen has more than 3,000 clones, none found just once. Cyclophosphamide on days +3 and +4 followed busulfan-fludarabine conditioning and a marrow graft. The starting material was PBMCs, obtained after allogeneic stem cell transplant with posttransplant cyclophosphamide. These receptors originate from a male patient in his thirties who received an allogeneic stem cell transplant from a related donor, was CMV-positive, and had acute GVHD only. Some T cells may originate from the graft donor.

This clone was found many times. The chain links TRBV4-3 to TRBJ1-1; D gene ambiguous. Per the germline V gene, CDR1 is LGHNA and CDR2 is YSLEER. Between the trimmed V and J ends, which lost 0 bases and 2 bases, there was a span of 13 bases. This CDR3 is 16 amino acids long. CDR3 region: CASSQDRIGPNTEAFF. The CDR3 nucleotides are TGCGCCAGCAGCCAAGATCGCATTGGGCCTAACACTGAAGCTTTCTTT.

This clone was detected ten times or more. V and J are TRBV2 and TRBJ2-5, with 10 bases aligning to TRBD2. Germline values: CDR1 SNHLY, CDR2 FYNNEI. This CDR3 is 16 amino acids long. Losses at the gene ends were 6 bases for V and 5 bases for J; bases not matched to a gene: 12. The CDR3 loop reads CASSPGSGGWAETQYF. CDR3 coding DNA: TGTGCCAGCAGCCCCGGTAGCGGGGGGTGGGCTGAGACCCAGTACTTC.

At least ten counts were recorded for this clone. CDR3 sequence (DNA): TGTGCCAGCAGCGACCTGGGCGCTAGCGGGGGAGTCCCCCAAGAGACCCAGTACTTC. It translates to CASSDLGASGGVPQETQYF. The J gene is TRBJ2-5, the V gene TRBV5-6, with TRBD2 identical over 10 bases. There are 19 residues in the CDR3. Germline CDR1 and CDR2: SGHDT and YYEEEE. The V gene end was trimmed by 4 bases and the J gene end by 1 base; junction bases not matched to a gene: 16. Based on the CDR3 plus reference TRBV5-6 and TRBJ2-5, the full variable domain is DAGVTQSPTHLIKTRGQQVTLRCSPKSGHDTVSWYQQALGQGPQFIFQYYEEEERQRGNFPDRFSGHQFPNYSSELNVNALLLGDSALYLCASSDLGASGGVPQETQYFGPGTRLLVL.

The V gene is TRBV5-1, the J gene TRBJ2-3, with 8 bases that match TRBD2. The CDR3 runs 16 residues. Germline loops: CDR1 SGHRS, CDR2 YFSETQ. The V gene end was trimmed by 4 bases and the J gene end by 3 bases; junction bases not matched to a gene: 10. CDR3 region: CASSPGVGGATDTQYF. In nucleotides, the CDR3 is TGCGCCAGCAGCCCGGGGGTCGGGGGGGCAACAGATACGCAGTATTTT.

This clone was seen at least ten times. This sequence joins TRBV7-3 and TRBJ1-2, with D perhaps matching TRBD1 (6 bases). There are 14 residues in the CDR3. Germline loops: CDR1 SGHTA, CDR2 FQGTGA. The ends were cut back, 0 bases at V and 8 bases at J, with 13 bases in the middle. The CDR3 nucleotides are TGTGCCAGCAGCTTAACCGGACAGACGAGGGGCTACACCTTC. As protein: CASSLTGQTRGYTF.

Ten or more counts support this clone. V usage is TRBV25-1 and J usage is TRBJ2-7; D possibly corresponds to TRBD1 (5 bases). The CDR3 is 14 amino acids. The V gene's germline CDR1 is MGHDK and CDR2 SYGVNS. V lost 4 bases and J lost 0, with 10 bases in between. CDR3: CASSARESSYEQYF. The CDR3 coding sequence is TGTGCCAGCAGTGCCAGGGAAAGCTCCTACGAGCAGTACTTC.

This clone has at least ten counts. The CDR3 loop is CASSLGPTADYGYTF. CDR3 coding DNA: TGTGCCAGCAGCTTAGGCCCGACAGCCGACTATGGCTACACCTTC. The rearrangement joins TRBV7-9 to TRBJ1-2, with TRBD1 as a possible D gene (5 bases). V dropped 1 base and J dropped 3 bases, with 12 bases sitting between them. CDR3 length: 15 amino acids. The germline CDR1 and CDR2 sequences are SEHNR and FQNEAQ (reference sequence).

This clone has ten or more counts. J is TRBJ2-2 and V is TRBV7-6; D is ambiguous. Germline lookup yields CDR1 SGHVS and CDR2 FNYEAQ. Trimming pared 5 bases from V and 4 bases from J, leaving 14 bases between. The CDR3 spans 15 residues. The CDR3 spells CASSPTIKATGELFF. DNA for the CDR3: TGTGCCAGCAGCCCTACTATTAAGGCCACCGGGGAGCTGTTTTTT.

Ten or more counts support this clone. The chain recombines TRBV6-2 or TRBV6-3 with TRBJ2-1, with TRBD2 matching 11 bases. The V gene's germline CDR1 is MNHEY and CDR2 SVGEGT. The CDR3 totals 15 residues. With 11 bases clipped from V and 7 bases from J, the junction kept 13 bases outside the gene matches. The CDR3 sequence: CARPSGGQFRNEQFF. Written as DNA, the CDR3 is TGTGCCCGCCCTAGCGGGGGGCAGTTTCGAAATGAGCAGTTCTTC.

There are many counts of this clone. The CDR3 DNA sequence: TGTGCCAGCAGCCAAGAAGGGCGGGGGCCCAGCACAGATACGCAGTATTTT. It yields the protein CASSQEGRGPSTDTQYF. The J gene is TRBJ2-3, the V gene TRBV4-2; a possible D gene is TRBD2 (7 bases). Trimming stripped 0 bases from V and 0 bases from J, with 13 bases between. CDR3 length equals 17 residues. From germline, CDR1 is LGHNA and CDR2 YNFKEQ.

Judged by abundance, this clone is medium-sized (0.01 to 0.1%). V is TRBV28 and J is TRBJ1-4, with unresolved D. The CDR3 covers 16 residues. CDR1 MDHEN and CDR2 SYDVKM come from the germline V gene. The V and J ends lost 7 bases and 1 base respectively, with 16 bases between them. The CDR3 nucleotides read TGTGCCAGCACCTCAAGATTGTCGGGAACTAATGAAAAACTGTTTTTT. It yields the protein CASTSRLSGTNEKLFF.

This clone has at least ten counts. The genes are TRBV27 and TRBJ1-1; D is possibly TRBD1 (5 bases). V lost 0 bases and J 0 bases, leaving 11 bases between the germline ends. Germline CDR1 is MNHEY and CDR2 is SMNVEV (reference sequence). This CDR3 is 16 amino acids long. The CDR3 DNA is TGTGCCAGCAGTTTATCGCCAGGGCGTATGAACACTGAAGCTTTCTTT. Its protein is CASSLSPGRMNTEAFF.

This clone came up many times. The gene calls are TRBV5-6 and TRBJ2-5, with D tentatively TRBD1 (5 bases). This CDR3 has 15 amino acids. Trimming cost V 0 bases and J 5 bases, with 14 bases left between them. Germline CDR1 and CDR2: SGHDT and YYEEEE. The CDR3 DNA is TGTGCCAGCAGCTTGGCTCGTCAGGGTATCGAGACCCAGTACTTC. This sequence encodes CASSLARQGIETQYF.

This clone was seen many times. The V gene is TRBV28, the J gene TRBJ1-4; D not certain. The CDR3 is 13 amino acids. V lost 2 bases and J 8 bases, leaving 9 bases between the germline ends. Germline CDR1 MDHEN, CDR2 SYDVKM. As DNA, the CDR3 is TGTGCCAGCAGTTTACCCCCCTCCGAAAAACTGTTTTTT. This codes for CASSLPPSEKLFF.

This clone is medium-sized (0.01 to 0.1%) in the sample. The CDR3 DNA is TGTGCCAGCAGTTACAGGGGGTCCTACGAGCAGTACTTC. It codes for CASSYRGSYEQYF. The chain combines TRBV6-5 with TRBJ2-7, with D possibly TRBD1 on 6 matching bases. In germline, CDR1 is MNHEY, CDR2 SVGAGI. The CDR3 has 13 residues. The germline V and J ends were trimmed by 2 bases and 1 base, with 6 bases remaining between them.

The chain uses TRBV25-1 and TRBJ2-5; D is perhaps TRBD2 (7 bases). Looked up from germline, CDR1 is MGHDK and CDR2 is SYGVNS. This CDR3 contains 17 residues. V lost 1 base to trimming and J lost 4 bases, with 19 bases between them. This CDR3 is CASSESGLGGEVETQYF. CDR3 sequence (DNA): TGTGCCAGCAGTGAATCTGGGCTAGGGGGGGAGGTAGAGACCCAGTACTTC.

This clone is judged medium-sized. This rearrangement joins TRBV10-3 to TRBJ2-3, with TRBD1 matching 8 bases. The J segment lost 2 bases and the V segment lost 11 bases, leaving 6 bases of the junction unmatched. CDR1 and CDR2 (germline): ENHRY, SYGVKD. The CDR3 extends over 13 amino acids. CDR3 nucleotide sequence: TGTGCCCAGGGGCAGGGGGCCACAGATACGCAGTATTTT. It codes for CAQGQGATDTQYF.

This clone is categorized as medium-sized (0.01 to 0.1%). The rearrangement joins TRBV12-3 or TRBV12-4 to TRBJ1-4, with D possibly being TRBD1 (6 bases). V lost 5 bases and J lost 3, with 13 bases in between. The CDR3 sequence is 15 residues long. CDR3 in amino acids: CASSPQGRANEKLFF. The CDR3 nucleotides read TGTGCCAGCAGTCCCCAGGGGCGGGCTAATGAAAAACTGTTTTTT.